This passage covers 9 T cell receptor beta chains from one sample sequenced in a study of blood T cell repertoires in COVID-19. The table came from immunoSEQ multiplex PCR; TCRdb's copy has only in-frame clones and leaves some out. The sample includes approximately 500,000 clones, roughly 88% of them seen just once. The material sequenced was peripheral blood. These TCRs come from a human donor in a cohort sampled during active COVID-19.

This CDR3 reads CASSFQGDEKLFF. As DNA, the CDR3 is TGCGCCAGCAGCTTTCAGGGGGATGAAAAACTGTTTTTT. The chain uses TRBV5-1 and TRBJ1-4; 7 bases line up with TRBD1. The CDR3 extends over 13 amino acids. Germline V gene sequence: CDR1 SGHRS, CDR2 YFSETQ. The V gene end was trimmed by 2 bases and the J gene end by 6 bases; junction bases not matched to a gene: 1.

This sequence joins TRBV29-1 and TRBJ1-2, with 9 positions matching TRBD1. CDR1 is SQVTM and CDR2 is ANQGSEA in the germline V gene. V lost 4 bases and J lost 8; bases outside the gene matches: 8. This CDR3 comprises 13 residues. CDR3 amino acids: CSVGDRGGDGYTF. As DNA, the CDR3 is TGCAGCGTTGGCGACAGGGGGGGAGACGGCTACACCTTC.

The chain uses TRBV19 and TRBJ2-3; 7 bases align to TRBD2. V lost 4 bases, J lost 2 bases, and 3 bases stayed unmatched. This CDR3 has 14 amino acids. The germline V gene has CDR1 LNHDA and CDR2 SQIVND (reference sequence). As DNA, the CDR3 is TGTGCCAGTAGTAGGAGCGGGAACACAGATACGCAGTATTTT. Amino acid sequence: CASSRSGNTDTQYF.

This chain uses TRBV11-3 with TRBJ2-1; 8 positions agree with TRBD1. The CDR3 totals 14 residues. The trim removed 4 bases at V and 9 bases at J, leaving 8 bases unmatched. CDR1 is SGHNT and CDR2 is YENEEA in the germline V gene. The CDR3 loop reads CASSSRTGSGEQFF. The CDR3, as DNA: TGTGCCAGCAGCTCCAGGACAGGGTCGGGTGAGCAGTTCTTC. The entire variable domain, with the rest obtained from reference TRBV11-3 and TRBJ2-1, is as follows: EAGVVQSPRYKIIEKKQPVAFWCNPISGHNTLYWYLQNLGQGPELLIRYENEEAVDDSQLPKDRFSAERLKGVDSTLKIQPAELGDSAVYLCASSSRTGSGEQFFGPGTRLTVL.

This chain uses TRBV10-3 with TRBJ2-1; 7 bases agree with TRBD2. V was clipped by 5 bases and J by 0 bases; unmatched bases: 10. Germline V gene lookup returns CDR1 ENHRY and CDR2 SYGVKD. The CDR3 has 17 residues. The CDR3 region is CAISTQLATPSYNEQFF. In DNA, the CDR3 is TGTGCCATCAGTACGCAACTAGCGACTCCCTCCTACAATGAGCAGTTCTTC.

The V call is TRBV4-1, the J call TRBJ2-5, with a possible D match to TRBD2 (5 bases). The CDR3 length is 17 residues. Trimming stripped 0 bases from V and 2 bases from J, with 16 bases between. CDR1 MGHRA and CDR2 YSYEKL come from the germline V gene. The CDR3 DNA reads TGCGCCAGCAGCCAAGATAGGAGACAAACGGGGCAAGAGACCCAGTACTTC. Protein product: CASSQDRRQTGQETQYF.

The rearrangement uses TRBV7-3 and TRBJ1-6; D is unresolved. CDR1 and CDR2 from the germline V gene are SGHTA and FQGTGA. The CDR3 extends over 14 amino acids. The V gene lost 0 bases and the J gene lost 5 bases, with 5 bases spanning the gap. CDR3 loop: CASSLTGNNSPLHF. DNA of the CDR3: TGTGCCAGCAGCTTAACCGGGAATAATTCACCCCTCCACTTT.

The gene calls are TRBV18 and TRBJ2-1; 7 bases align to TRBD2. Per germline, CDR1 KGHSH and CDR2 LQKENI. The CDR3 is 13 amino acids. Germline trimming cut 3 bases from V and 8 bases from J; bases unmatched to any gene: 4. CDR3 sequence: CASSPRTSDEQFF. DNA of the CDR3: TGTGCCAGCTCACCGCGGACTAGTGATGAGCAGTTCTTC.

The rearrangement joins TRBV6-5 to TRBJ2-7; possible D gene TRBD1, 6 bases. Germline V gene sequence: CDR1 MNHEY, CDR2 SVGAGI. This CDR3 is 14 amino acids long. Trimming cost V 5 bases and J 6 bases, with 17 bases left between them. The CDR3 spells CASSPPGTNGEQYF. CDR3 in DNA: TGTGCCAGCAGTCCCCCCGGGACAAACGGCGAGCAGTACTTC.